This T cell receptor (beta chain) appears in the sequencing data of a study of T cell repertoires in cytomegalovirus infection. Study at large: Well-studied HLA-B-restricted CMV epitopes were used in the study alongside recently identified HLA-C-restricted ones.

The study, taken as a whole, reports: HLA-C-restricted CMV-specific TCR beta clonotypes were dominant in the ex vivo response.

CDR1 and CDR2 from the germline V gene are SNHLY and FYNNEI. V was cut by 0 bases and J by 5 bases, with 5 bases left in between. This CDR3 comprises 13 residues. TCRdb recomputed calls from the reads with MiXCR, one row per CDR3 protein. Of some 350,000 distinct CDR3 sequences in the sample, approximately 32% were seen once. Worth noting for this clonotype: Its antigen remains unidentified.

The receptor was derived from a human donor in good health (CMV status not recorded). Some clones in this sample may be carry-over from other donors' samples. V gene TRBV2 combines with J gene TRBJ1-5; no reliable D call. Sample: cultured PBMCs, taken from culture after CMV antigen stimulation. This CDR3 is CASSEAPDQPQHF. CDR3 sequence (DNA): TGTGCCAGCAGTGAAGCGCCGGATCAGCCCCAGCATTTT.